This T cell receptor beta chain was sequenced for a study of T-cell memory formation after mild COVID-19 listed by TCRdb under 2021. Background for the entire study: TCR sequence clusters from the two donors were largely donor specific. In two donors, T-cell clones that expanded and contracted after mild COVID-19 were followed by sequencing TCRalpha and TCRbeta repertoires longitudinally. The cohort comprised two young, previously healthy adult volunteers, one female and one male. Study-wide conclusions, independent of this receptor: SARS-CoV-2 specificity of the second-wave clones peaking on day 37 was not confirmed. The study included only a couple of mild cases, and larger cohorts that include severe cases with pre-infection samples were judged to be necessary. Some responding clones were detected in pre-infection memory, which suggested that pre-existing cross-reactive memory T cells had joined the SARS-CoV-2 response. Contracting CD4+ clones appeared mostly in the CM and EM memory subsets, whereas CD8+ clones were enriched in EMRA. Balanced CD4/CD8 phenotypes were observed for clones contracting from day 15 to 85, whereas a bias towards CD4+ was observed for a second wave of clones expanding from day 15 to 37.

PBMCs were isolated by Ficoll-Paque density gradient centrifugation. Sequencer: Illumina NovaSeq 6000. TCRalpha and TCRbeta cDNA libraries were constructed by 5'RACE with constant-segment primers, with sample barcodes and unique molecular identifiers being introduced. RNA was extracted from every sample with Trizol reagent. Library amplification was performed in two PCR steps, and a second sample barcode and Illumina TruSeq adapters were introduced in the second step. Sequencing of libraries was performed on an Illumina NovaSeq with 2 x 150 bp paired-end reads. Per the authors' processing: Demultiplexing of reads and collapsing into UMI-guided consensus sequences were performed with migec v1.2.7. Using mixcr v2.1.11, UMI consensuses were aligned to TRA and TRB V and J templates and then assembled into clonotypes. A clonotype was counted as expanded or contracted only when both edgeR and NoisET called the clonotype significant, with the noise models trained on biological replicates. For edgeR calls, the cutoffs were a false discovery rate-adjusted p below 0.01 and a log2 fold-change threshold of 1. As an exploratory analysis of dynamics, PCA with hierarchical clustering was applied to max-normalized trajectories of the 1000 most abundant clonotypes. Separately sequenced CD4+ and CD8+ repertoires were used to assign a CD4 or CD8 phenotype to each responding clone. The raw public data were reprocessed by TCRdb itself: fastp quality trimming at Q25, MiXCR clonotype calling, in-frame beta chains only. Each CDR3 protein gets just one entry, which takes the most common genes and DNA from the rows behind it. What appears here as the V and J calls and clone size reflects TCRdb's work, not the paper's. The sample contains about 560,000 distinct CDR3 sequences, roughly 17% of them found a single time. Together, the top ten hold 8.1% of the sample.

CDR1 and CDR2, looked up from the germline V gene (reference sequence), are LGHDT and YNNKEL. Taken from cysteine to phenylalanine, the CDR3 has 17 residues. The sequence is cut down to CDR3 DNA, 51 bases in frame from base 1. Compared with germline, V lacks 7 bases and J lacks 11 bases; bases without a gene match: 22. A few counts support this clonotype. Its antigen has not been determined. No much larger clonotype is one base removed from it; base qualities were not supplied. The TCR originated in an adult woman who had mild COVID-19 (a few samples of this study predate the infection). The sample titles of this study are shuffled in the database, so cell type and time point are left out; the donor was told from shared clones. The sample comprised PBMCs or a T cell subset sorted from them (not recorded which). The sequence joins TRBV3-1 to TRBJ2-3, with TRBD2 identical over 9 junction bases. DNA sequence: TGTGCCAGCAAACAAGGGGCACTAGCGGGCCCCTCGGGCGGGCAGTATTTT. Its translation is CASKQGALAGPSGGQYF.